This is a list of T cell receptor beta chains from one sample in a study of blood T cell repertoires in COVID-19. The method was immunoSEQ multiplex PCR; TCRdb's version includes in-frame clones alone and lacks a portion of them. In the table there are under 150,000 clones, roughly 88% of which are singletons. The sample taken for sequencing was peripheral blood. Receptors were obtained from a woman aged 70-85 years who had recovered from COVID-19. Both conserved end residues are part of each CDR3. Each record gives: J gene, D gene, V gene, CDR3 length, clone size, CDR3 protein, CDR3 DNA. The D gene is left open where the match is weak. Where a row states a size, it is once, few, many or the class of an expanded clone; other rows omit it.

TRBJ2-7	TRBD1	TRBV4-1	14	few	CASSRTGASYEQYF	TGCGCCAGCAGCAGGACAGGGGCATCCTACGAGCAGTACTTC
TRBJ2-3	-	TRBV4-3	15	once	CASSQDRVGTDTQYF	TGCGCCAGCAGCCAAGATCGGGTCGGCACAGATACGCAGTATTTT
TRBJ1-1	-	TRBV27	14	-	CASSPLDGYTEAFF	TGTGCCAGCAGCCCCCTCGACGGGTACACTGAAGCTTTCTTT
TRBJ1-5	-	TRBV3-1/TRBV3-2	13	few	CASSDRSNQPQHF	TGTGCCAGCAGCGACAGGTCCAATCAGCCCCAGCATTTT
TRBJ1-2	TRBD1	TRBV5-1	15	-	CASSLRGGRGYGYTF	TGCGCCAGCAGCTTGAGAGGGGGCCGGGGCTATGGCTACACCTTC
TRBJ2-2	TRBD1	TRBV5-1	20	-	CASSLDPTGGVFSNPGELFF	TGCGCCAGCAGCTTGGACCCGACAGGGGGCGTTTTCTCCAATCCCGGGGAGCTGTTTTTT
TRBJ1-2	TRBD1	TRBV7-9	14	few	CASSLGDRYYGYTF	TGTGCCAGCAGCTTGGGGGACAGATACTATGGCTACACCTTC
TRBJ2-1	TRBD2	TRBV18	17	-	CASSSGLVALSYNEQFF	TGTGCCAGCTCATCGGGACTAGTGGCCCTCTCCTACAATGAGCAGTTCTTC
TRBJ1-2	TRBD1	TRBV4-1	16	-	CASSPPVTGTFYGYTF	TGCGCCAGCAGCCCTCCCGTGACAGGGACCTTCTATGGCTACACCTTC
TRBJ1-6	TRBD1	TRBV4-3	17	-	CASSQEKSGTENSPLHF	TGCGCCAGCAGCCAAGAGAAGTCCGGGACAGAGAATTCACCCCTCCACTTT
TRBJ1-1	TRBD1	TRBV7-9	15	-	CASSSLGQGWTEAFF	TGTGCCAGCAGCTCCCTCGGACAGGGGTGGACTGAAGCTTTCTTT
TRBJ2-7	-	TRBV20-1	11	once	CSGTLSYEQYF	TGCAGTGGGACTCTGTCCTACGAGCAGTACTTC
TRBJ2-1	TRBD2	TRBV4-2	14	-	CASALAGVKNEQFF	TGTGCCAGCGCCCTAGCGGGGGTTAAAAATGAGCAGTTCTTC
TRBJ2-2	-	TRBV19	14	-	CASSIAGRTGELFF	TGTGCCAGTAGTATCGCAGGCCGCACCGGGGAGCTGTTTTTT
TRBJ1-6	-	TRBV27	14	-	CASTYRVNNSPLHF	TGTGCCAGCACCTACAGGGTTAACAATTCACCCCTCCACTTT
TRBJ2-7	TRBD1	TRBV18	16	-	CASSLVPRQGTKEQYF	TGTGCCAGCTCATTGGTCCCCCGACAGGGGACGAAGGAGCAGTACTTC
TRBJ2-1	TRBD2	TRBV28	16	-	CASSLLGLAGYNEQFF	TGTGCCAGCAGTCTCCTAGGACTAGCGGGGTACAATGAGCAGTTCTTC
TRBJ2-7	TRBD1	TRBV10-3	14	once	CAISAMDRVYEQYF	TGTGCCATCAGTGCAATGGACAGGGTCTACGAGCAGTACTTC
TRBJ2-5	-	TRBV4-3	14	-	CASSQDRLVETQYF	TGCGCCAGCAGCCAAGATCGGCTAGTAGAGACCCAGTACTTC
TRBJ2-1	TRBD2	TRBV7-2	15	few	CASSRTSGRSGEQFF	TGTGCCAGCAGCCGGACTAGCGGGAGATCGGGTGAGCAGTTCTTC
TRBJ1-3	TRBD1	TRBV5-1	15	-	CASSLTGGAGNTIYF	TGCGCCAGCAGCTTGACAGGGGGCGCGGGAAACACCATATATTTT
TRBJ1-1	-	TRBV28	15	-	CASSLAAGMNTEAFF	TGTGCCAGCAGTTTAGCGGCCGGGATGAACACTGAAGCTTTCTTT
TRBJ2-7	-	TRBV12-2	15	-	CASRLVRRVSYEQYF	TGTGCAAGTCGCTTAGTTCGCAGGGTGTCCTACGAGCAGTACTTC
TRBJ1-5	-	TRBV10-3	13	-	CATQRGSGQPQHF	TGTGCCACGCAGAGGGGGAGTGGGCAGCCCCAGCATTTT
TRBJ2-1	-	TRBV7-7	15	-	CASSLGGGGYNEQFF	TGTGCTAGCAGCTTAGGGGGGGGCGGTTACAATGAGCAGTTCTTC
TRBJ1-3	TRBD1	TRBV13	14	-	CASSEGTARNTIYF	TGTGCCAGCAGCGAGGGGACAGCTCGAAACACCATATATTTT
TRBJ2-5	-	TRBV2	13	-	CATQRYEQETQYF	TGTGCCACACAGCGGTACGAACAAGAGACCCAGTACTTC
TRBJ1-1	-	TRBV20-1	11	-	CSASTRTEAFF	TGCAGTGCTAGCACCAGGACTGAAGCTTTCTTT
TRBJ2-1	-	TRBV7-9	15	-	CASSSLSTSDNEQFF	TGTGCCAGCAGCTCTCTTAGTACCTCGGACAATGAGCAGTTCTTC
TRBJ2-7	-	TRBV11-1	11	-	CASTSGYEQYF	TGTGCCAGCACCTCAGGCTACGAGCAGTACTTC
TRBJ2-7	-	TRBV2	10	-	CASRRDEQYF	TGTGCCAGCAGGCGGGACGAGCAGTACTTC
TRBJ2-3	-	TRBV9	14	-	CASSPWPLADTQYF	TGTGCCAGCAGCCCCTGGCCCCTCGCAGATACGCAGTATTTT
TRBJ2-7	TRBD1	TRBV6-5	15	-	CASSYSYRGTYEQYF	TGTGCCAGCAGTTACTCGTACAGGGGGACCTACGAGCAGTACTTC